The following is a T cell receptor (beta chain) sequence with its context. The target antigen is unknown. Assay: immunoSEQ multiplex PCR; the TCRdb copy retains only in-frame clones and omits some. The data contain 180,000 or so clones, about 91% of them seen just once; the ten biggest clones take up approximately 1.3%. The data belong to a study of T cell responses to AZD1222 COVID-19 vaccine. V dropped 6 bases and J dropped 3 bases, with 17 bases sitting between them. Looked up from germline, CDR1 is SNHLY and CDR2 is FYNNEI. The CDR3 is made up of 15 amino acids. Combined were second doses at about 4 or about 12 weeks. Overall study results and limits: AZD1222 recipients seropositive at baseline numbered only 5 to 7. Among the donors, most were white British and more were female, and clonal diversity was possibly underestimated.

The specimen was peripheral blood, collected 28 days after the second AZD1222 dose. The TCR sequence derives from an adult who received the AZD1222 COVID-19 vaccine. The chain combines TRBV2 with TRBJ1-1, with a tentative D call TRBD1 (5 bases). CDR3 amino acids: CASRPGPGGYTEAFF. In DNA form, the CDR3 reads TGTGCCAGCAGGCCGGGCCCCGGGGGGTACACTGAAGCTTTCTTT.